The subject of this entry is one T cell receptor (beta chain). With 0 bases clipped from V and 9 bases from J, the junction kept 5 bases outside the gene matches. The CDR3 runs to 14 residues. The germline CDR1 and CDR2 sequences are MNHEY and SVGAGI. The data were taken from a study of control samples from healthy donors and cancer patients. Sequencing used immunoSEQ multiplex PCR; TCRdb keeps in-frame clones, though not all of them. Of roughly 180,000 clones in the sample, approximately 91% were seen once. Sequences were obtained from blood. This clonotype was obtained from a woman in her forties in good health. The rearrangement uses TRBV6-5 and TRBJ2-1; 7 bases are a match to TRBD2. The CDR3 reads CASSYSSWGGEQFF. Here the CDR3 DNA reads TGTGCCAGCAGTTACTCGAGTTGGGGGGGTGAGCAGTTCTTC.